The source of this TCR beta chain is a study of regulatory T cells in long-lasting Graves disease. HTBI primers from iRepertoire and Arm-PCR of CDR3 regions yielded the TCR beta libraries. TCRdb reprocessed the multiplex PCR reads via MiXCR and lists one record per CDR3 protein. This sample has about 420,000 distinct CDR3 sequences, with 23% found just once. Described time point: persistent/refractory GD, antithyroid drugs over 5 years with positive TRAb. PBMC-extracted RNA yielded the TCR library. This CDR3 is built from 14 residues. The germline V gene has CDR1 LNHDA and CDR2 SQIVND (reference sequence). Worth noting for this clonotype: A read error may produce the germline difference seen at one junction end.

The V call is TRBV19, the J call TRBJ2-1; D possibly corresponds to TRBD1 (7 bases). Here the sequenced sample was peripheral blood mononuclear cells (PBMCs), taken when the disease was refractory, from a patient treated with antithyroid drugs. The clonotype originates from a female donor with Graves disease. CDR3 residues: CTSRGRRGPNEQFF. In DNA, the CDR3 is TGTACCAGTAGAGGGCGGAGGGGGCCCAATGAGCAGTTCTTC. Full variable domain (remainder filled in from reference TRBV19 and TRBJ2-1): DGGITQSPKYLFRKEGQNVTLSCEQNLNHDAMYWYRQDPGQGLRLIYYSQIVNDFQKGDIAEGYSVSREKKESFPLTVTSAQKNPTAFYLCTSRGRRGPNEQFFGPGTRLTVL.